A single sample gave rise to the 15 T cell receptor beta chains below, sequenced in a study of T cell repertoires in cytomegalovirus infection. TCRdb called the reads again in MiXCR, with one record for every CDR3 protein. This sample has hundreds of thousands of distinct CDR3 sequences, with approximately 25% found just once. Sequenced: CD8+ T cells from PBMCs. Receptor source: a human donor in good health (CMV status not recorded). Some clones in this sample may be carry-over from other donors' samples.

The CDR3 coding sequence is TGTGCCAGCAGCGCTTTGTATTTT. This gives the protein CASSALYF. The V and J genes are TRBV6-4 and TRBJ2-3; D not certain. V was cut by 6 bases and J by 14 bases, with 6 bases left in between. The CDR3 spans 8 residues. The germline gives CDR1 MRHNA, CDR2 SNTAGT.

The V and J genes are TRBV20-1 and TRBJ1-1; a possible D gene is TRBD1 (6 bases). The V end was cut by 0 bases, the J end by 4 bases, with 15 bases between. Germline CDR1 is DFQATT and CDR2 is SNEGSKA (reference sequence). The length of the CDR3 is 15 residues. The CDR3 DNA follows: TGCAGTGCTAGAGATCGGCAGGGGCCGGGCACTGAAGCTTTCTTT. Encoded protein: CSARDRQGPGTEAFF.

On this clonotype: A clone one base away is much larger, so this may be a read error. The V and J genes are TRBV12-3 or TRBV12-4 and TRBJ1-1; 8 bases align to TRBD1. The CDR3 contains 13 residues. V gave up 4 bases and J gave up 7 bases; unmatched junction bases: 5. DNA for the CDR3: TGTGCCAGCAGTTCCCGGACAGGGCTTGAAGCTTTCTTT. Translation gives CASSSRTGLEAFF.

This chain uses TRBV6-1 with TRBJ1-2, with 9 bases matching TRBD1. V lost 10 bases and J lost 7; bases outside the gene matches: 10. Germline V gives CDR1 MNHNS, CDR2 SASEGT. The CDR3 runs 13 residues. CDR3 nucleotide sequence: TGTGCCACCAACAGGGACAGGGAGGGTGGCTACACCTTC. Translated, it gives CATNRDREGGYTF.

The chain couples TRBV29-1 to TRBJ1-2; 7 bases align to TRBD1. V lost 6 bases to trimming and J lost 7 bases; unmatched junction nucleotides: 8. The germline CDR1 and CDR2 sequences are SQVTM and ANQGSEA. CDR3 length equals 12 residues. CDR3 region: CSVVTRGGGYTF. CDR3 bases: TGCAGCGTCGTAACCAGGGGGGGTGGCTACACCTTC.

The chain recombines TRBV7-2 with TRBJ2-1; D not resolved. CDR1 SGHTA and CDR2 FQGNSA come from the germline V gene. CDR3 length: 11 residues. Trimming removed 7 bases at V and 5 bases at J, with 6 bases between. The CDR3 region is CASNSNNEQFF. The CDR3 nucleotides are TGTGCCAGCAACTCAAACAATGAGCAGTTCTTC.

This clonotype was observed a few times. This chain links TRBV6-5 with TRBJ1-2; TRBD1 is a possible D gene (5 bases). V lost 2 bases and J 6 bases, leaving 16 bases between the germline ends. CDR3 length: 15 residues. Per germline, CDR1 MNHEY and CDR2 SVGAGI. CDR3 protein: CASSYGTNEINGYTF. CDR3 sequence (DNA): TGTGCCAGCAGTTACGGGACCAATGAAATCAATGGCTACACCTTC.

The rearrangement joins TRBV5-8 to TRBJ1-2; D is unresolved. Germline CDR1 reads SGHTS; CDR2 reads YDEGEE. CDR3 length equals 11 residues. Trimming left V 4 bases short and J 12 bases short, with 13 bases between. CDR3 sequence reads: CASSPDSAHTF. The CDR3, as DNA: TGTGCCAGCAGCCCGGACTCGGCACACACCTTC. Using reference TRBV5-8 and TRBJ1-2 for the parts outside the CDR3, the full variable domain is EAGVTQSPTHLIKTRGQQATLRCSPISGHTSVYWYQQALGLGLQFLLWYDEGEERNRGNFPPRFSGRQFPNYSSELNVNALELEDSALYLCASSPDSAHTFGSGTRLTVV.

This clonotype has a count of ten or more. This chain connects TRBV7-8 to TRBJ2-3, with 7 bases matching TRBD1. The CDR3 totals 16 residues. The germline gives CDR1 SGHVS, CDR2 FQNEAQ. V shed 5 bases, J shed 2 bases, and the junction held 10 bases outside the gene matches. The CDR3 loop reads CASSTRDSFFTDTQYF. CDR3 bases: TGTGCCAGCAGCACACGGGACAGTTTTTTCACAGATACGCAGTATTTT.

This clonotype was counted at least ten times. This chain connects TRBV7-2 to TRBJ1-1; perhaps TRBD1 as D (5 bases). The ends were cut back, 1 base at V and 8 bases at J, with 8 bases in the middle. The CDR3 totals 12 residues. Per the germline V gene, CDR1 is SGHTA and CDR2 is FQGNSA. CDR3 DNA: TGTGCCAGCAGCTTAGGTTGGACAGAAGCTTTCTTT. It is translated as CASSLGWTEAFF.

The chain carries TRBV3-1 and TRBJ1-2; 9 nucleotides match TRBD1. The CDR3 has 16 amino acids. With V trimmed by 3 bases and J by 6 bases, 11 bases remained unmatched. CDR1 and CDR2 from the germline V gene are LGHDT and YNNKEL (reference sequence). CDR3 in amino acids: CASSQIYRGRRDGYTF. For the CDR3, the DNA is TGTGCCAGCAGCCAGATTTACAGGGGGCGCCGGGATGGCTACACCTTC.

This clonotype was detected only a few times. This chain joins TRBV28 and TRBJ2-7, with D possibly being TRBD1 (6 bases). The V gene lost 4 bases and the J gene lost 7 bases, with 11 bases spanning the gap. Germline V lookup: CDR1 MDHEN, CDR2 SYDVKM. CDR3 length: 12 residues. Here the CDR3 DNA reads TGTGCCAGCAGTTGGGTAGGGGGAGAGCAGTACGTC. Its protein product is CASSWVGGEQYV.

This clonotype was seen more than once but under ten times. The chain employs TRBV29-1 and TRBJ2-2; 9 bases map to TRBD1. CDR3 length: 13 residues. CDR1 and CDR2 from the germline V gene are SQVTM and ANQGSEA. V shed 6 bases and J 4 bases; nucleotides not matched to a gene: 3. The chain's CDR3 is CSVDRGSTGELFF. The CDR3 bases are TGCAGCGTGGACAGGGGTTCCACCGGGGAGCTGTTTTTT.

The table lists this clonotype with a few counts. The chain links TRBV2 to TRBJ2-3; a possible D gene is TRBD2 (6 bases). V was pared by 10 bases and J by 5 bases, with 25 bases between. The CDR3 has 16 amino acids. The germline gives CDR1 SNHLY, CDR2 FYNNEI. CDR3 in amino acids: CATLTRRLEGVDTQYF. The CDR3 DNA reads as TGTGCCACCCTAACCAGACGACTAGAAGGGGTAGATACGCAGTATTTT.

This clonotype was seen a few times. The V call is TRBV13, the J call TRBJ2-7; perhaps TRBD1 as D (6 bases). Trimming took 4 bases from V and 3 from J, leaving 19 bases between them. Germline V gene data show CDR1 as PRHDT and CDR2 as FYEKMQ (reference sequence). The CDR3 spans 16 residues. CDR3 loop: CASSSTDRNSNYEQYF. The CDR3, as DNA: TGTGCCAGCAGCTCGACGGACAGAAACTCGAACTACGAGCAGTACTTC.